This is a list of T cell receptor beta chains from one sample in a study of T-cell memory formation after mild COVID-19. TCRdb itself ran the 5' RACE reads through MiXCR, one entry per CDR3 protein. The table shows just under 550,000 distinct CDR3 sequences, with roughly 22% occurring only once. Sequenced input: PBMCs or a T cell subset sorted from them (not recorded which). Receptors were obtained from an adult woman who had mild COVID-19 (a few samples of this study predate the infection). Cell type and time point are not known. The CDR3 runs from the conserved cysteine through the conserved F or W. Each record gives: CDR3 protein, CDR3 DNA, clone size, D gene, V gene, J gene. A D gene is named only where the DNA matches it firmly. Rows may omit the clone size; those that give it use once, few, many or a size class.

cdr3_aa: CASSPSQNTEAFF
cdr3_nt: TGTGCCAGCTCACCAAGTCAGAACACTGAAGCTTTCTTT
clone_size: few
d_call: NA
v_call: TRBV18
j_call: TRBJ1-1

cdr3_aa: CASSSHLGGANVLTF
cdr3_nt: TGTGCCAGCAGCTCACACCTGGGTGGGGCCAACGTCCTGACTTTC
clone_size: few
d_call: NA
v_call: TRBV5-5
j_call: TRBJ2-6

cdr3_aa: CASSILGMNTEAFF
cdr3_nt: TGTGCCAGTAGTATTCTTGGGATGAACACTGAAGCTTTCTTT
clone_size: few
d_call: NA
v_call: TRBV19
j_call: TRBJ1-1

cdr3_aa: CASSQGQLRGGYTF
cdr3_nt: TGTGCCAGCAGCCAAGGACAGTTAAGGGGCGGCTACACCTTC
clone_size: NA
d_call: NA
v_call: TRBV3-1
j_call: TRBJ1-2

cdr3_aa: CASRSTGGKVNEQFF
cdr3_nt: TGTGCCAGCAGATCGACAGGGGGGAAGGTGAATGAGCAGTTCTTC
clone_size: NA
d_call: TRBD1
v_call: TRBV7-9
j_call: TRBJ2-1

cdr3_aa: CASSYGRNRGPSEKLFF
cdr3_nt: TGTGCCAGCAGTTACGGGCGAAACAGGGGGCCAAGTGAAAAACTGTTTTTT
clone_size: NA
d_call: TRBD1
v_call: TRBV6-2/TRBV6-3
j_call: TRBJ1-4

cdr3_aa: CASRRQGTGETQYF
cdr3_nt: TGTGCCAGCCGCCGACAGGGTACGGGGGAGACCCAGTACTTC
clone_size: NA
d_call: TRBD1
v_call: TRBV27
j_call: TRBJ2-5

cdr3_aa: CSVVVANTGELFF
cdr3_nt: TGCAGCGTTGTGGTAGCGAACACCGGGGAGCTGTTTTTT
clone_size: few
d_call: NA
v_call: TRBV29-1
j_call: TRBJ2-2

cdr3_aa: CASSLDGSSYNEQFF
cdr3_nt: TGCGCCAGCAGCTTGGATGGGAGCTCCTACAATGAGCAGTTCTTC
clone_size: many
d_call: NA
v_call: TRBV5-1
j_call: TRBJ2-1

cdr3_aa: CASSFLEIGGLGEAFF
cdr3_nt: TGTGCCAGCAGCTTTCTCGAAATAGGGGGCTTGGGTGAAGCTTTCTTT
clone_size: NA
d_call: TRBD1
v_call: TRBV7-9
j_call: TRBJ1-1

cdr3_aa: CATGQGRDEQYF
cdr3_nt: TGTGCCACGGGACAGGGGAGGGACGAGCAGTACTTC
clone_size: few
d_call: TRBD1
v_call: TRBV3-1
j_call: TRBJ2-7

cdr3_aa: CATSPINSPLHF
cdr3_nt: TGTGCCACCTCTCCCATAAATTCACCCCTCCACTTT
clone_size: NA
d_call: NA
v_call: TRBV25-1
j_call: TRBJ1-6

cdr3_aa: CASSPQGRAEAFF
cdr3_nt: TGTGCCAGCAGCCCACAGGGTCGGGCTGAAGCTTTCTTT
clone_size: few
d_call: NA
v_call: TRBV12-3/TRBV12-4
j_call: TRBJ1-1

cdr3_aa: CASSLVGREETQYF
cdr3_nt: TGCGCCAGCAGCTTGGTAGGCAGGGAGGAGACCCAGTACTTC
clone_size: few
d_call: NA
v_call: TRBV5-1
j_call: TRBJ2-5

cdr3_aa: CATGVPGAGNEQFF
cdr3_nt: TGTGCCACCGGCGTGCCGGGGGCGGGGAATGAGCAGTTCTTC
clone_size: few
d_call: NA
v_call: TRBV24-1
j_call: TRBJ2-1

cdr3_aa: CASSLTGQQFF
cdr3_nt: TGTGCCAGCAGCCTGACAGGCCAGCAGTTCTTC
clone_size: NA
d_call: NA
v_call: TRBV7-2
j_call: TRBJ2-1

cdr3_aa: CASSVRGSHNEQFF
cdr3_nt: TGTGCCAGCAGCGTAAGGGGGTCTCACAATGAGCAGTTCTTC
clone_size: few
d_call: NA
v_call: TRBV9
j_call: TRBJ2-1

cdr3_aa: CASSLDSGRSIEAFF
cdr3_nt: TGTGCCAGCAGCTTAGATTCCGGGCGGTCAATTGAAGCTTTCTTT
clone_size: NA
d_call: NA
v_call: TRBV11-2
j_call: TRBJ1-1

cdr3_aa: CASRFDRKPPYEQYF
cdr3_nt: TGTGCCAGCAGATTCGACAGGAAACCTCCCTACGAGCAGTACTTC
clone_size: NA
d_call: NA
v_call: TRBV27
j_call: TRBJ2-7

cdr3_aa: CASSLLQGTGQPQHF
cdr3_nt: TGTGCCAGTAGCCTACTACAGGGAACGGGTCAGCCCCAGCATTTT
clone_size: NA
d_call: NA
v_call: TRBV19
j_call: TRBJ1-5

cdr3_aa: CASSESVLGQGNGYTF
cdr3_nt: TGTGCCAGCAGTGAATCAGTGCTAGGACAGGGGAACGGCTACACCTTC
clone_size: few
d_call: TRBD1
v_call: TRBV2
j_call: TRBJ1-2

cdr3_aa: CASSYPSGRALSYNEQFF
cdr3_nt: TGTGCCAGCAGTTACCCTAGCGGGAGGGCCCTCTCCTACAATGAGCAGTTCTTC
clone_size: few
d_call: TRBD2
v_call: TRBV6-2/TRBV6-3
j_call: TRBJ2-1

cdr3_aa: CASSPDRASYNSPLHF
cdr3_nt: TGTGCCAGCAGCCCGGACAGGGCATCCTATAATTCACCCCTCCACTTT
clone_size: once
d_call: TRBD1
v_call: TRBV12-3/TRBV12-4
j_call: TRBJ1-6

cdr3_aa: CASTTDRNEQFF
cdr3_nt: TGTGCCAGCACCACAGATCGCAATGAGCAGTTCTTC
clone_size: many
d_call: NA
v_call: TRBV12-3/TRBV12-4
j_call: TRBJ2-1

cdr3_aa: CASTSGSVYEQYF
cdr3_nt: TGTGCCTCGACCTCGGGTTCGGTCTACGAGCAGTACTTC
clone_size: NA
d_call: NA
v_call: TRBV10-3
j_call: TRBJ2-7